This is a list of T cell receptor beta chains from one sample in a study of CD8+ T cells in alopecia areata. This table comes from immunoSEQ multiplex PCR, and its TCRdb copy is limited to in-frame clones, with some not included. Among about 140,000 clones listed, approximately 80% were seen once. The sequencing here drew on CD8+ T cells sorted from blood, taken at week 4, from a patient treated with tofacitinib. The receptor source for this set is a human donor with alopecia areata. The CDR3 runs from the conserved cysteine through the conserved F or W. Each record gives: D gene, clone size, V gene, J gene, CDR3 protein, CDR3 DNA. The D gene is left open where the match is weak. Expanded clones are given a class, and other clones once, few, many or no size at all.

D: TRBD2
size: few
V: TRBV4-2
J: TRBJ2-7
CDR3: CASSQEQRGAFHYEQYF
DNA: TGTGCCAGCAGCCAAGAACAGCGGGGGGCCTTCCACTACGAGCAGTACTTC

D: .
size: .
V: TRBV7-2
J: TRBJ2-7
CDR3: CASSLELAPSEQYF
DNA: TGTGCCAGCAGCTTAGAACTAGCTCCTTCCGAGCAGTACTTC

D: TRBD1
size: .
V: TRBV7-6
J: TRBJ2-7
CDR3: CASSPGGTGGDYEQYF
DNA: TGTGCCAGCAGCCCAGGGGGGACAGGAGGGGACTACGAGCAGTACTTC

D: TRBD1
size: .
V: TRBV4-2
J: TRBJ1-4
CDR3: CASSQGSGQGGGEKLFF
DNA: TGTGCCAGCAGCCAAGGATCCGGACAGGGCGGGGGTGAAAAACTGTTTTTT

D: .
size: .
V: TRBV5-6
J: TRBJ1-1
CDR3: CASSLGRGEAFF
DNA: TGTGCCAGCAGCTTGGGCAGGGGTGAAGCTTTCTTT

D: TRBD1
size: once
V: TRBV2
J: TRBJ2-7
CDR3: CAKLPGQGTWEQYF
DNA: TGTGCCAAACTACCGGGACAGGGGACCTGGGAGCAGTACTTC

D: TRBD1
size: .
V: TRBV11-3
J: TRBJ1-1
CDR3: CASSSRDRDTEAFF
DNA: TGTGCCAGCAGCTCCCGGGACAGGGACACTGAAGCTTTCTTT

D: .
size: .
V: TRBV7-8
J: TRBJ2-3
CDR3: CASSAPWGASTDTQYF
DNA: TGTGCCAGCAGCGCGCCGTGGGGGGCCAGCACAGATACGCAGTATTTT

D: TRBD1
size: .
V: TRBV7-2
J: TRBJ1-5
CDR3: CASSLVAGGASQPQHF
DNA: TGTGCCAGCAGCTTAGTGGCAGGGGGCGCGAGTCAGCCCCAGCATTTT

D: TRBD1
size: .
V: TRBV7-9
J: TRBJ1-1
CDR3: CASSPDRGVTFF
DNA: TGTGCCAGCAGCCCGGACAGGGGAGTAACTTTCTTT

D: TRBD1
size: .
V: TRBV19
J: TRBJ2-7
CDR3: CASSTDRGGEQYF
DNA: TGTGCCAGTAGTACCGACAGGGGAGGCGAGCAGTACTTC

D: TRBD1
size: .
V: TRBV29-1
J: TRBJ2-3
CDR3: CSVEDLGDRTDTQYF
DNA: TGCAGCGTTGAAGACCTAGGGGACAGAACAGATACGCAGTATTTT